This record covers a single T cell receptor (beta chain). Its specificity is unknown. Using immunoSEQ multiplex PCR, the repertoire was profiled, and TCRdb retains in-frame clones only, with some absent. The sample lists approximately 1,500,000 clones; roughly 96% were seen once. The donor cohort consisted entirely of Caucasian adults residing in Nashville, Tennessee. These data belong to a study of shared clonotypes between healthy human individuals. Study findings and constraints: Relative to their counterparts shared across all four donors, non-shared clonotypes exhibited diminished generation probabilities.

Between the trimmed V and J ends, which lost 6 bases and 1 base, there was a span of 26 bases. The CDR3 length is 19 residues. Germline CDR1 is SGHNT and CDR2 is YENEEA. The chain carries TRBV11-3 and TRBJ2-3, with D possibly matching TRBD2 (6 bases). The sequencing sample was made of naive CD4+ T cells sorted from blood. Subset defined: CD45RA+ positively selected. The clonotype was recovered from a man between 25 and 39 years old in good health. The CDR3 region is CASSPRRGGTRAGTDTQYF. CDR3 bases: TGTGCCAGCAGTCCCCGGAGGGGCGGGACCCGGGCGGGCACAGATACGCAGTATTTT.